This T cell receptor (beta chain) was retrieved from a study of blood T cell repertoires in COVID-19. Germline lookup yields CDR1 LGHNT and CDR2 FRNRAP. V shed 5 bases and J shed 1 base, with 11 bases lying between them. This CDR3 contains 15 residues. Using immunoSEQ multiplex PCR, the repertoire was profiled, and TCRdb retains in-frame clones only, with some absent. This table has roughly 170,000 clones, around 86% appearing once. Sample: peripheral blood. This chain joins TRBV12-5 and TRBJ1-4; D uncertain. The receptor was isolated from a middle-aged man with active or convalescent COVID-19. The CDR3 DNA reads TGTGCTAGTGGTATGCGGCGGGGAACTAATGAAAAACTGTTTTTT. Translation: CASGMRRGTNEKLFF.